What follows are 18 T cell receptor beta chains derived from one specimen sequenced in a study of blood T cells in healthy people across ages. Primers used in a second PCR of roughly 6 to 12 cycles were a sample-barcoded 5' primer and a J-beta primer mix. TCRdb reprocessed the 5' RACE reads with MiXCR, giving one entry per CDR3 protein. The sample holds approximately 800,000 distinct CDR3 sequences, less than 60% seen once. The sequencing input was blood. These receptors originate from a man older than 75 in good health.

This chain uses TRBV28 with TRBJ2-1, with 11 bases that match TRBD2. This CDR3 comprises 15 residues. J was trimmed by 3 bases and V by 8 bases; bases with no gene match: 6. Looked up from germline, CDR1 is MDHEN and CDR2 is SYDVKM. CDR3 nucleotide sequence: TGTGCCAGCCGTAGACTAGCGGGAAACTACAATGAGCAGTTCTTC. It yields the protein CASRRLAGNYNEQFF.

The chain couples TRBV20-1 to TRBJ2-5, with TRBD1 identical over 7 bases. The J call may not be correct, given that the DNA end is closer to TRBJ2-7. Germline CDR1 DFQATT, CDR2 SNEGSKA (reference sequence). The CDR3 is 14 residues long. CDR3 loop: CSAEGSWTGYEQYF. The CDR3 DNA reads as TGCAGTGCAGAGGGTTCATGGACAGGTTACGAGCAGTACTTC.

The V and J genes are TRBV12-3 or TRBV12-4 and TRBJ2-3, with 9 bases lining up with TRBD2. The trim removed 1 base at V and 5 bases at J, leaving 4 bases unmatched. The CDR3 spans 15 residues. This chain's CDR3 is CASSLGGRAQDTQYF. As DNA, the CDR3 is TGTGCCAGCAGTTTAGGCGGGAGGGCCCAAGATACGCAGTATTTT.

As regards this clonotype: At one of its ends the junction is not consistent with the germline gene, which may arise from a read error. The CDR3 loop is CASSRTGTQSGVNVLTF. CDR3 nucleotide sequence: TGTGCCAGCTCGCGGACAGGTACTCAATCTGGGGTCAACGTCCTGACTTTC. The chain employs TRBV18 and TRBJ2-6; 7 bases align to TRBD1. The length of the CDR3 is 17 residues. The germline gives CDR1 KGHSH, CDR2 LQKENI.

CDR3 nucleotide sequence: TGTGCCAGCAGTTTAAGGGGCTCTTTCGGATACGAGCAGTACTTC. Protein product: CASSLRGSFGYEQYF. The rearrangement joins TRBV27 to TRBJ2-7, with a possible D match to TRBD1 (5 bases). The CDR3 is 15 amino acids. Germline CDR1 reads MNHEY; CDR2 reads SMNVEV (reference sequence). Between the trimmed V and J ends, which lost 2 bases and 4 bases, there was a span of 15 bases.

The sample holds many counts of this clonotype. The chain recombines TRBV7-9 with TRBJ1-2; D is undetermined. Deletions cut 5 bases from V and 7 bases from J, with 20 bases between. Germline V gene lookup returns CDR1 SEHNR and CDR2 FQNEAQ (reference sequence). This CDR3 region has 15 residues. As DNA, the CDR3 is TGTGCCAGCAGCCCCCCGGGCCTCTCTTCCCCTGGCTACACCTTC. The encoded protein is CASSPPGLSSPGYTF. Drawing the rest from reference TRBV7-9 and TRBJ1-2, the complete variable domain is DTGVSQNPRHKITKRGQNVTFRCDPISEHNRLYWYRQTLGQGPEFLTYFQNEAQLEKSRLLSDRFSAERPKGSFSTLEIQRTEQGDSAMYLCASSPPGLSSPGYTFGSGTRLTVV.

This clonotype has a handful of counts. The J gene is TRBJ1-2, the V gene TRBV5-1; the D gene is possibly TRBD1 (6 bases). The ends were cut back, 4 bases at V and 4 bases at J, with 17 bases in the middle. Per germline, CDR1 SGHRS and CDR2 YFSETQ. This CDR3 is 15 amino acids long. The CDR3 sequence: CASSLEQGQGYGYTF. In DNA, the CDR3 is TGCGCCAGCAGCCTGGAACAGGGACAAGGCTATGGCTACACCTTC.

This clonotype showed up many times. The rearrangement uses TRBV24-1 and TRBJ2-1, with 9 bases matching TRBD2. The CDR3 consists of 18 residues. Germline CDR1 is KGHDR and CDR2 is SFDVKD. The J segment lost 7 bases and the V segment lost 5 bases, leaving 17 bases of the junction unmatched. CDR3 sequence reads: CATSVSPGGLASPNEQFF. For the CDR3, the DNA is TGTGCCACCAGTGTCAGCCCGGGAGGACTAGCGAGTCCAAATGAGCAGTTCTTC.

The rearrangement joins TRBV7-9 to TRBJ1-2, with D possibly TRBD1 on 6 matching bases. Trimming took 0 bases from V and 5 from J, leaving 16 bases between them. The CDR3 covers 16 residues. Germline V gene lookup returns CDR1 SEHNR and CDR2 FQNEAQ (reference sequence). This chain's CDR3 is CASSLAAGADPYGYTF. CDR3 coding DNA: TGTGCCAGCAGCTTAGCAGCAGGGGCGGACCCATATGGCTACACCTTC.

This sequence joins TRBV20-1 and TRBJ2-3, with 7 bases fitting TRBD2. The trim removed 3 bases at V and 4 bases at J, leaving 7 bases unmatched. This CDR3 spans 14 amino acids. Germline V gene data show CDR1 as DFQATT and CDR2 as SNEGSKA (reference sequence). In DNA form, the CDR3 reads TGCAGTGCTAGTGGGAGGGTGGGGTCAGATACGCAGTATTTT. Translated: CSASGRVGSDTQYF.

This chain uses TRBV2 with TRBJ2-1, with D perhaps assigned TRBD1 or TRBD2 (5 bases each). The germline V gene has CDR1 SNHLY and CDR2 FYNNEI. Trimming pared 3 bases from V and 8 bases from J, leaving 14 bases between. This CDR3 contains 14 residues. Here the CDR3 DNA reads TGTGCCAGCAGTGACTCCCGGCAGGGAGATGAGCAGTTCTTC. Translating gives CASSDSRQGDEQFF.

This clonotype was counted between two and nine times. The genes are TRBV6-6 and TRBJ2-2; a weak D match, TRBD2 (6 bases). CDR1 MNHNY and CDR2 SVGAGI come from the germline V gene (reference sequence). V was pared by 6 bases and J by 4 bases, with 12 bases between. This CDR3 has 14 amino acids. The CDR3 nucleotides read TGTGCCAGCAGGTCGGGACTTCGCACCGGGGAGCTGTTTTTT. It specifies CASRSGLRTGELFF.

The rearrangement uses TRBV20-1 and TRBJ2-7; 8 nucleotides align to TRBD2. The CDR3 is made up of 14 amino acids. CDR1 DFQATT and CDR2 SNEGSKA come from the germline V gene (reference sequence). Losses at the gene ends were 3 bases for V and 7 bases for J; bases not matched to a gene: 11. The CDR3 DNA reads as TGCAGTGCTAGTCTGGCGGGGGGTCACAATGAGCAGTACTTC. This gives the protein CSASLAGGHNEQYF.

As concerns this clonotype: This clone may be a read error of a much larger clone one base away. This chain connects TRBV7-9 to TRBJ1-5; D is unclear. Germline CDR1 reads SEHNR; CDR2 reads FQNEAQ (reference sequence). V was shortened by 1 base and J by 1 base, with 5 bases between the two germline ends. CDR3 size: 14 residues. The CDR3 reads CASSLDLSNQPQHF. CDR3 coding DNA: TGTGCCAGCAGCTTAGATCTGAGCAATCAGCCCCAGCATTTT.

This sequence joins TRBV5-5 and TRBJ2-1, with 7 nucleotides matching TRBD1. The J call may be incorrect, as the DNA end agrees better with TRBJ2-7. The length of the CDR3 is 15 residues. Germline CDR1 SGHKS, CDR2 YYEKEE (reference sequence). Here the CDR3 reads CASSIQTGNTYEQYF. CDR3 nucleotides: TGTGCCAGCAGCATCCAGACAGGGAATACCTACGAGCAGTACTTC.

The J gene is TRBJ2-2, the V gene TRBV5-1; the D is unclear. V was pared by 0 bases and J by 7 bases, with 7 bases between. Germline V gene lookup returns CDR1 SGHRS and CDR2 YFSETQ. The CDR3 has 13 amino acids. This CDR3 reads CASSLEGIGELFF. CDR3 bases: TGCGCCAGCAGCTTGGAAGGGATCGGGGAGCTGTTTTTT.

Remarks on this clonotype: The junction does not match germline at one end; this may be a read error. The chain couples TRBV16 to TRBJ1-2; D ambiguous. The CDR3 totals 15 residues. Germline lookup yields CDR1 KGHSY and CDR2 FQNENV. The CDR3 DNA reads TGTGCCAGCAGCCAATGGAGGGAGACAAACTATGGTTACACCTTC. Translating gives CASSQWRETNYGYTF.

This sequence joins TRBV7-9 and TRBJ2-7; TRBD2 matches at 16 bases. The CDR3 totals 18 residues. Looked up from germline, CDR1 is SEHNR and CDR2 is FQNEAQ (reference sequence). J lost 1 base, V lost 5 bases, and 8 bases had no gene match. The CDR3: CASSPAQGLAGGSYEQYF. Here the CDR3 DNA reads TGTGCCAGCAGCCCCGCTCAGGGACTAGCGGGAGGGTCCTACGAGCAGTACTTC. Full variable domain (rest looked up from reference TRBV7-9 and TRBJ2-7): DTGVSQNPRHKITKRGQNVTFRCDPISEHNRLYWYRQTLGQGPEFLTYFQNEAQLEKSRLLSDRFSAERPKGSFSTLEIQRTEQGDSAMYLCASSPAQGLAGGSYEQYFGPGTRLTVT.